Listed below are T cell receptor beta chains from one sample, sequenced in a study of cytomegalovirus exposure and HLA in healthy donors. Repertoires were generated with immunoSEQ multiplex PCR, while TCRdb's copy carries only in-frame clones and drops some. The sample has fewer than 150,000 clones; over 75% are singletons. The sequencing sample was made of PBMCs. The source is a human donor in good health. Both conserved end residues are part of each CDR3. A D gene is named only where the DNA matches it firmly. Not every row has a clone size; where given, it reads once, few, many or a size class.

D gene	clone size	V gene	J gene	CDR3 DNA	CDR3 protein
.	few	TRBV6-4	TRBJ1-2	TGTGCCAGCAGTTACTCTGGCCGTAACTATGGCTACACCTTC	CASSYSGRNYGYTF
.	.	TRBV4-2	TRBJ2-4	TGTGCCAGCAGCCAAGATCTTACAAGTCGCATTCAGTACTTC	CASSQDLTSRIQYF
TRBD1	.	TRBV7-9	TRBJ2-1	TGTGCCAGCAGCATCACCGGGACAGACTACAATGAGCAGTTCTTC	CASSITGTDYNEQFF
.	few	TRBV7-9	TRBJ1-2	TGTGCCAGCAGCGGTCAAGAGACAGGTCACTATGGCTACACCTTC	CASSGQETGHYGYTF
TRBD2	few	TRBV6-4	TRBJ2-3	TGTGCCAGCAGTGTTGGGACTACTGATACGCAGTATTTT	CASSVGTTDTQYF
.	.	TRBV28	TRBJ1-2	TGTGCCAGCAGTCTTCAGGGGTTCTATGGCTACACCTTC	CASSLQGFYGYTF
TRBD2	.	TRBV25-1	TRBJ2-1	TGTGCCAGCAGCCGAGCGGGATCCTACAATGAGCAGTTCTTC	CASSRAGSYNEQFF
.	.	TRBV18	TRBJ2-1	TGTGCCAGCTCACCTCTACCACGGAGCTCCTACAATGAGCAGTTCTTC	CASSPLPRSSYNEQFF
.	.	TRBV28	TRBJ2-1	TGTGCCAGCATCGGGACAAGGGGTGAGCAGTTCTTC	CASIGTRGEQFF
.	.	TRBV6-5	TRBJ1-2	TGTGCCAGCAGTTACTCGCGGGGGGGCAGTGATGGCTACACCTTC	CASSYSRGGSDGYTF
.	once	TRBV6-1	TRBJ1-5	TGTGCCAGCAGTGCGGTGAGCGGCAATCAGCCCCAGCATTTT	CASSAVSGNQPQHF
.	.	TRBV5-1	TRBJ2-3	TGCGCCAGCAGCGGAGCGGCACACACAGATACGCAGTATTTT	CASSGAAHTDTQYF
TRBD1	few	TRBV6-1	TRBJ2-7	TGTGCCAGCAGTCCACCGACAGGGGGCAGGGACGAGCAGTACTTC	CASSPPTGGRDEQYF
.	.	TRBV12-2	TRBJ2-7	TGTGCAAGTCGCTTTGGGACTAGCGGGAGTCGAGAGCAGTACTTC	CASRFGTSGSREQYF
.	.	TRBV4-1	TRBJ1-4	TGCGCCAGCAGCCAAGGTGGGGGGCATGGGGGGGGCAATGAAAAACTGTTTTTT	CASSQGGGHGGGNEKLFF
TRBD1	.	TRBV5-5	TRBJ2-7	TGTGCCAGCAGCTTGGGCGCCGGACAGGACGAGCAGTACTTC	CASSLGAGQDEQYF
TRBD1	.	TRBV28	TRBJ1-5	TGTGCCAGCAGTTGGACCGGGACAGGGGGCTTTAATCAGCCCCAGCATTTT	CASSWTGTGGFNQPQHF
TRBD2	.	TRBV25-1	TRBJ2-3	TGTGCCAGCAGTGGACTAGCGGGGCGCACAGATACGCAGTATTTT	CASSGLAGRTDTQYF
TRBD1	few	TRBV4-1	TRBJ1-6	TGCGCCAGCAGCCAAGGGTCGGGACAGGTGTATTCACCCCTCCACTTT	CASSQGSGQVYSPLHF
.	.	TRBV18	TRBJ1-5	TGTGCCAGCTCTGACAATGGTAATCAGCCCCAGCATTTT	CASSDNGNQPQHF
.	.	TRBV6-6	TRBJ2-3	TGTGCCAGCAGTACCTCAGGGGGCACAGATACGCAGTATTTT	CASSTSGGTDTQYF
.	.	TRBV4-2	TRBJ2-7	TGTGCCAGCAGCCAAGATGCAGGGGCCTACGAGCAGTACTTC	CASSQDAGAYEQYF
.	.	TRBV7-3	TRBJ1-1	TGTGCCAGCAGCGAAAACTCGCAGGGGTGGGCTTTCTTT	CASSENSQGWAFF
.	.	TRBV4-2	TRBJ1-5	TGTGCCAGCAGCCAAGATCGATCTGGCACAAGCAATCAGCCCCAGCATTTT	CASSQDRSGTSNQPQHF
TRBD1	.	TRBV5-6	TRBJ1-1	TGTGCCAGCAGCCGGGACAGGGTCACTGAAGCTTTCTTT	CASSRDRVTEAFF
.	.	TRBV27	TRBJ2-7	TGTGCCAGCAGGGCGACGGTGGAGCACTACGAGCAGTACTTC	CASRATVEHYEQYF
TRBD2	.	TRBV7-2	TRBJ2-1	TGTGCCAGCACCCTCTCGGGAGGGCCAAATGAGCAGTTCTTC	CASTLSGGPNEQFF
.	.	TRBV6-5	TRBJ1-4	TGTGCCAGCAGGGTTGGAGGCGCAACTAATGAAAAACTGTTTTTT	CASRVGGATNEKLFF
TRBD2	.	TRBV28	TRBJ2-7	TGTGCCAGCAGCTCCGGGACTAGGGGCGAGCAGTACTTC	CASSSGTRGEQYF
.	.	TRBV7-9	TRBJ2-1	TGTTCCAGCAGCTCAAAGGGGTTCAACAATGAGCAGTTCTTC	CSSSSKGFNNEQFF
.	.	TRBV28	TRBJ1-4	TGTGCCAGCAGGGGGAGATCTTTTTCTAATGAAAAACTGTTTTTT	CASRGRSFSNEKLFF
TRBD2	once	TRBV28	TRBJ2-2	TGTGCCAGCAGTTTATTGAGGACTAGCGGGAGGGCAAATCCCGGGGAGCTGTTTTTT	CASSLLRTSGRANPGELFF
.	.	TRBV27	TRBJ1-2	TGTGCCACCGCAACGGGGGAGGCGGGTACCCATGGCTACACCTTC	CATATGEAGTHGYTF
.	few	TRBV2	TRBJ2-7	TGTGCCAGCAGTGGTTCCAGGGCCTACGAGCAGTACTTC	CASSGSRAYEQYF
TRBD1	.	TRBV6-1	TRBJ1-2	TGTGCCAGCATAGAAGGACAGGGGGTACCGGATGGCTACACCTTC	CASIEGQGVPDGYTF
TRBD1	.	TRBV5-1	TRBJ2-3	TGCGCCAGCAGCTGGGACAGTGTTAGCACAGATACGCAGTATTTT	CASSWDSVSTDTQYF
.	.	TRBV27	TRBJ2-7	TGTGCCAGCAGTTTAAGCGGAATCTACGAGCAGTACTTC	CASSLSGIYEQYF
TRBD2	few	TRBV27	TRBJ2-7	TGTGCCAGCAGTTTAGGGGGGAGGGGTCGGTACGAGCAGTACTTC	CASSLGGRGRYEQYF
TRBD2	once	TRBV27	TRBJ2-3	TGTGCCAGCAGTTTCCGGATAGCGGGAGGGACCACAGATACGCAGTATTTT	CASSFRIAGGTTDTQYF
.	.	TRBV7-2	TRBJ2-1	TGTGCCAGCAGCTTACGGAGGGAATCCTACAATGAGCAGTTCTTC	CASSLRRESYNEQFF
TRBD2	.	TRBV19	TRBJ2-1	TGTGCCAGTACTCTAGCGGTCGGGAATGAGCAGTTCTTC	CASTLAVGNEQFF
.	.	TRBV28	TRBJ2-3	TGTGCCAGCAGTACCCAACAGGGAAGAGATACGCAGTATTTT	CASSTQQGRDTQYF
.	.	TRBV19	TRBJ2-7	TGTGCCAGTAGTATAGGAAGTTTTAGCTCCTACGAGCAGTACTTC	CASSIGSFSSYEQYF
TRBD1	.	TRBV5-1	TRBJ1-1	TGCGCCAGCAGCGCCCAGGGGGGGAACACTGAAGCTTTCTTT	CASSAQGGNTEAFF
.	few	TRBV19	TRBJ2-2	TGTGCCAGTAGACTCGACACTGCGAACACCGGGGAGCTGTTTTTT	CASRLDTANTGELFF
.	once	TRBV19	TRBJ2-4	TGTGCCAGTAGAATTTGGGCTAGCGAAAGAAACATTCAGTACTTC	CASRIWASERNIQYF
TRBD1	.	TRBV28	TRBJ2-7	TGTGCCAGCACTCGCCCGCGGACAGGGGGCTACGAGCAGTACTTC	CASTRPRTGGYEQYF